These 29 T cell receptor beta chains were sequenced from one sample in a study of siplizumab effects on memory and regulatory T cells. Here immunoSEQ multiplex PCR was the method, and the copy in TCRdb shows in-frame clones only, minus some. The data show about 100,000 clones, approximately 94% seen once. Sequenced input: non-Treg CD4+ T cells sorted from blood. Receptors originate from a human donor in good health.

The J gene is TRBJ2-3, the V gene TRBV28; the D is unclear. Germline CDR1 and CDR2: MDHEN and SYDVKM. V lost 5 bases to trimming and J lost 0 bases, with 3 bases between them. This CDR3 comprises 12 residues. The CDR3 DNA follows: TGTGCCAGCAGTCCAAGCACAGATACGCAGTATTTT. It yields the protein CASSPSTDTQYF.

The V gene is TRBV6-1, the J gene TRBJ2-1; TRBD2 matches at 8 bases. CDR3 length: 14 amino acids. The germline V gene has CDR1 MNHNS and CDR2 SASEGT. Trimming took 6 bases from V and 4 from J; bases not matched to a gene: 5. The CDR3 region is CASSPSGRYNEQFF. CDR3 coding DNA: TGTGCCAGCAGCCCTAGCGGGCGTTACAATGAGCAGTTCTTC.

The chain is built from TRBV29-1 and TRBJ2-2; D is perhaps TRBD2 (6 bases). Germline CDR1 reads SQVTM; CDR2 reads ANQGSEA. Trimming took off 3 bases at V and 2 bases at J, with 7 bases between the two ends. This CDR3 is built from 13 residues. In nucleotides, the CDR3 is TGCAGCGTTGAGGGACTCAACACCGGGGAGCTGTTTTTT. The encoded protein is CSVEGLNTGELFF.

The chain joins TRBV19 to TRBJ2-1, with 9 bases aligning to TRBD1. Trimming cost V 4 bases and J 7 bases; bases outside gene matches: 8. Germline V gene lookup returns CDR1 LNHDA and CDR2 SQIVND (reference sequence). CDR3 length: 15 residues. CDR3 DNA: TGTGCCAGTAGTACTACAGGGGGCGGGTGGAATGAGCAGTTCTTC. This encodes CASSTTGGGWNEQFF.

This clone was observed once. CDR3 residues: CASRMMDQSPEKLFF. CDR3 nucleotides: TGTGCCAGCAGAATGATGGACCAAAGTCCCGAAAAACTGTTTTTT. The chain employs TRBV6-1 and TRBJ1-4; no clear D. CDR3 length: 15 amino acids. Trimming took off 6 bases at V and 8 bases at J, with 19 bases between the two ends. CDR1 is MNHNS and CDR2 is SASEGT in the germline V gene.

V is TRBV5-6 and J is TRBJ2-1, with 13 bases matching TRBD2. Looked up from germline, CDR1 is SGHDT and CDR2 is YYEEEE. Germline trimming cut 3 bases from V and 8 bases from J; bases unmatched to any gene: 8. CDR3 length equals 16 residues. CDR3 in DNA: TGTGCCAGCAGCTCCTGGACTAGCGGGAGTTTGCATGAGCAGTTCTTC. Protein product: CASSSWTSGSLHEQFF.

For the CDR3, the DNA is TGTGCCAGCAGCTGCGGCTGCTCGAAAACCCCTTCCGTCCTGACTTTC. Translation gives CASSCGCSKTPSVLTF. This chain connects TRBV5-7 to TRBJ2-6; D is unresolved. TRBV5-7 is flagged as an ORF with uncertain function. The CDR3 is 16 amino acids. V lost 3 bases and J 12 bases, leaving 22 bases between the germline ends.

This clone occurred once. The chain recombines TRBV19 with TRBJ2-3; 15 bases agree with TRBD2. The CDR3 has 16 residues. Germline V gene sequence: CDR1 LNHDA, CDR2 SQIVND (reference sequence). The V and J ends lost 8 bases and 0 bases, in that order; junction bases with no gene match: 3. CDR3 in DNA: TGTGCCAGTTCCGGGACTAGCGGGAGGAGCACAGATACGCAGTATTTT. This codes for CASSGTSGRSTDTQYF.

The rearrangement links TRBV11-2 to TRBJ2-3; 11 nucleotides match TRBD1. The CDR3 is made up of 14 amino acids. V trimming: 4 bases; J trimming: 9 bases; junction bases outside the gene matches: 6. CDR1 and CDR2 from the germline V gene are SGHAT and FQNNGV. CDR3 DNA: TGTGCCAGCAGCTCCCGGGACAGGGGGTTCACGCAGTATTTT. This gives the protein CASSSRDRGFTQYF. The full variable domain, with the rest looked up from reference TRBV11-2 and TRBJ2-3, is EAGVAQSPRYKIIEKRQSVAFWCNPISGHATLYWYQQILGQGPKLLIQFQNNGVVDDSQLPKDRFSAERLKGVDSTLKIQPAKLEDSAVYLCASSSRDRGFTQYFGPGTRLTVL.

The chain has TRBV2 and TRBJ2-3; D remains unclear. This CDR3 is built from 15 residues. V was pared by 0 bases and J by 1 base, with 8 bases between. Per the germline V gene, CDR1 is SNHLY and CDR2 is FYNNEI. Here the CDR3 DNA reads TGTGCCAGCAGTGAAGCAATGGGCGGCACAGATACGCAGTATTTT. Translation: CASSEAMGGTDTQYF.

The rearrangement joins TRBV19 to TRBJ1-1, with 7 bases aligning to TRBD1. CDR3 size: 16 residues. After removal of 7 bases from V and 0 bases from J, the junction contained 11 bases not matched to a gene. Looked up from germline, CDR1 is LNHDA and CDR2 is SQIVND (reference sequence). CDR3 coding DNA: TGTGCCAGTACCCCACCGGGACAGAGGATGAACACTGAAGCTTTCTTT. Translated, it gives CASTPPGQRMNTEAFF.

The rearrangement uses TRBV21-1 and TRBJ1-3; no DNA check was done on the table's D call, TRBD1. TRBV21-1 is recorded as a pseudogene. There are 16 residues in the CDR3. CDR3 in DNA: TGTGCCAGCAGCAAAAAAGGGGCTACGTACGGAAACACCATATATTTT. It yields the protein CASSKKGATYGNTIYF.

The rearrangement links TRBV7-9 to TRBJ2-2; D possibly uses TRBD1 or TRBD2 (5 bases each). This CDR3 contains 15 residues. Trimming left V 5 bases short and J 7 bases short, with 17 bases between. Germline V gene lookup returns CDR1 SEHNR and CDR2 FQNEAQ (reference sequence). This chain's CDR3 is CASSNRDARLGELFF. CDR3 bases: TGTGCCAGCAGCAACCGGGACGCCCGCCTCGGGGAGCTGTTTTTT.

The J gene is TRBJ2-3, the V gene TRBV7-3; the match to TRBD1 covers 9 bases. Trimming cost V 5 bases and J 1 base; bases outside gene matches: 4. CDR1 and CDR2 from the germline V gene are SGHTA and FQGTGA. The CDR3 extends over 15 amino acids. The CDR3 nucleotides are TGTGCCAGCAGCGCCGGGACAGGGCGCACAGATACGCAGTATTTT. It codes for CASSAGTGRTDTQYF.

CDR3 coding DNA: TGTGCCAGCAGTGACGGGTACGAGCAGTACTTC. Its translation is CASSDGYEQYF. The chain links TRBV6-4 to TRBJ2-7; D unclear. V lost 2 bases, J lost 4 bases, and 3 bases lay in between. Germline V CDR1 and CDR2: MRHNA, SNTAGT. The CDR3 extends over 11 amino acids.

V is TRBV7-2 and J is TRBJ2-5; 8 positions match TRBD1. From germline, CDR1 is SGHTA and CDR2 FQGNSA. Trimming removed 1 base from V and 1 base from J; junction bases left unmatched: 5. This CDR3 has 16 amino acids. DNA for the CDR3: TGTGCCAGCAGCTTAGGACAGGGGATTATCCAAGAGACCCAGTACTTC. Protein product: CASSLGQGIIQETQYF.

The CDR3 spells CASSPRGDTQYF. For the CDR3, the DNA is TGTGCCAGCAGTCCCCGTGGAGATACGCAGTATTTT. The V and J genes are TRBV27 and TRBJ2-3; no definite D call. The germline gives CDR1 MNHEY, CDR2 SMNVEV (reference sequence). The ends were cut back, 5 bases at V and 5 bases at J, with 8 bases in the middle. The CDR3 loop spans 12 amino acids.

This chain connects TRBV9 to TRBJ2-3; D ambiguous. V shed 2 bases and J shed 0 bases, with 10 bases lying between them. In germline, CDR1 is SGDLS, CDR2 YYNGEE. CDR3 length: 15 amino acids. For the CDR3, the DNA is TGTGCCAGCAGCGTCGGTCAGAGGAGCACAGATACGCAGTATTTT. Its translation: CASSVGQRSTDTQYF.

As regards this clone: The junction departs from germline at one end; a sequencing error may be responsible. The rearrangement links TRBV7-7 to TRBJ1-1; 7 bases fit TRBD1. Germline CDR1 is SSHAT and CDR2 is FNYEAQ (reference sequence). CDR3 length: 16 residues. CDR3 sequence: CASSPLQGPGVTEAFF. CDR3 coding DNA: TGTGCTAGCAGCCCGCTACAGGGGCCGGGAGTTACTGAAGCTTTCTTT.

The chain recombines TRBV30 with TRBJ2-2; 7 bases line up with TRBD1. After removal of 0 bases from V and 6 bases from J, the junction contained 1 base not matched to a gene. Germline V gives CDR1 GTSNPN, CDR2 SVGIG (reference sequence). The CDR3 is made up of 13 amino acids. CDR3 DNA: TGTGCCTGGAGTGTAAGGGGGCCCGGGGAGCTGTTTTTT. The encoded protein is CAWSVRGPGELFF.

The rearrangement links TRBV12-5 to TRBJ2-3, with D tentatively TRBD2 (5 bases). Trimming removed 1 base from V and 6 bases from J, with 11 bases in between. Per the germline V gene, CDR1 is LGHNT and CDR2 is FRNRAP. This CDR3 is 14 amino acids long. CDR3 DNA: TGTGCTAGTGGTTTGGGGGTAGCGTGGGATACGCAGTATTTT. Protein sequence: CASGLGVAWDTQYF.

The rearrangement links TRBV2 to TRBJ1-5; 9 nucleotides line up with TRBD1. The CDR3 consists of 14 residues. J was trimmed by 5 bases and V by 11 bases; bases with no gene match: 10. From germline, CDR1 is SNHLY and CDR2 FYNNEI. The CDR3 spells CAGSGGTGYQPQHF. CDR3 nucleotide sequence: TGTGCCGGATCAGGTGGGACAGGGTATCAGCCCCAGCATTTT.

This chain uses TRBV6-1 with TRBJ2-1; no clear D gene. The CDR3 is 12 residues long. Germline-derived CDR1 and CDR2 are MNHNS and SASEGT. Trimming took 6 bases from V and 4 from J, leaving 7 bases between them. CDR3 loop: CASSQIYNEQFF. The CDR3 DNA reads as TGTGCCAGCAGCCAGATTTACAATGAGCAGTTCTTC.

The CDR3 DNA sequence: TGTGCCAGCAGTTTGGGCGGGAAGCGCACAGATACGCAGTATTTT. Its translation: CASSLGGKRTDTQYF. The chain has TRBV28 and TRBJ2-3, with a tentative D call TRBD2 (6 bases). CDR1 and CDR2 (germline): MDHEN, SYDVKM. V was pared by 3 bases and J by 1 base, with 11 bases between. This CDR3 spans 15 amino acids.

The chain links TRBV4-1 to TRBJ2-3; D is perhaps TRBD2 (7 bases). The CDR3 has 15 amino acids. V lost 5 bases to trimming and J lost 2 bases, with 14 bases between them. Germline V gene sequence: CDR1 MGHRA, CDR2 YSYEKL. The CDR3 spells CASSSGRGNTDTQYF. The CDR3 DNA is TGCGCCAGCAGCTCAGGGAGGGGGAACACAGATACGCAGTATTTT.

The CDR3 DNA reads TGTGCCAGCAGCTTAGGGGGACAGGGGGCGCAAGATACGCAGTATTTT. This sequence encodes CASSLGGQGAQDTQYF. The genes are TRBV11-2 and TRBJ2-3; 12 bases are shared with TRBD1. CDR1 and CDR2 from the germline V gene are SGHAT and FQNNGV. CDR3 length: 16 residues. Trimming removed 1 base from V and 5 bases from J; junction bases left unmatched: 4.

The chain has TRBV28 and TRBJ2-1, with TRBD2 matching over 14 bases. The CDR3 sequence is 15 residues long. Germline V CDR1 and CDR2: MDHEN, SYDVKM. Trimming took 6 bases from V and 15 from J; bases not matched to a gene: 13. The CDR3 protein is CASSLGGTSGSEGFF. Here the CDR3 DNA reads TGTGCCAGCAGCCTTGGGGGGACTAGCGGGAGCGAGGGGTTCTTC.

The chain couples TRBV6-1 to TRBJ1-3, with D perhaps TRBD1 (6 bases). This CDR3 spans 18 amino acids. Germline V lookup: CDR1 MNHNS, CDR2 SASEGT. Trimming shortened V by 4 bases and J by 3 bases, and 22 bases separated the two germline ends. Here the CDR3 reads CASSGGGLRIPHGNTIYF. The CDR3 DNA reads as TGTGCCAGCAGTGGGGGGGGCCTCAGGATCCCCCATGGAAACACCATATATTTT.

The chain carries TRBV6-5 and TRBJ1-1; D not resolved. V lost 3 bases and J 4 bases, leaving 9 bases between the germline ends. This CDR3 spans 13 amino acids. Germline loops: CDR1 MNHEY, CDR2 SVGAGI. The CDR3 region has the DNA TGTGCCAGCAGTTATTACGGGGTCACTGAAGCTTTCTTT. The encoded protein is CASSYYGVTEAFF.